The next 8 T cell receptor beta chains were all read from a single sample in a study of T cell repertoires in cytomegalovirus infection. The antigens of these receptors remain unknown. TCRdb called the reads again in MiXCR, with one record for every CDR3 protein. The sample gives more than 90,000 distinct CDR3 sequences, 10% of which show up once; roughly 31% is in the top ten. Source material: PBMCs, sequenced either directly or after in vitro stimulation (not recorded which). The receptors derive from a human donor in good health (CMV status not recorded). Some clones in this sample may be carry-over from other donors' samples.

About this clonotype: This may be a read error: a much more frequent sequence differs by one nucleotide. The chain couples TRBV7-9 to TRBJ2-1, with 7 nucleotides matching TRBD1. Germline lookup yields CDR1 SEHNR and CDR2 FQNEAQ (reference sequence). The CDR3 runs to 12 residues. CDR3 in amino acids: CSSSFLNRGQFF. In nucleotides, the CDR3 is TGTTCCAGCAGCTTCTTAAACAGGGGGCAGTTCTTC.

This chain links TRBV27 with TRBJ1-2; D not certain. CDR3 length: 13 amino acids. V gave up 9 bases and J gave up 4 bases, with 15 bases separating them. Germline loops: CDR1 MNHEY, CDR2 SMNVEV (reference sequence). CDR3 in DNA: TGTGCCAGAAGCAGATGGAGCCGCTATGGCTACACCTTC. Translated, it gives CARSRWSRYGYTF.

At least ten counts were recorded for this clonotype. This chain connects TRBV12-3 or TRBV12-4 to TRBJ2-3; 7 bases agree with TRBD2. The CDR3 covers 11 residues. CDR3 nucleotide sequence: TGTGCGACGGGAGGCGCAGATACGCAGTATTTT. Protein product: CATGGADTQYF.

The table lists this clonotype with many counts. The genes are TRBV7-2 and TRBJ2-4; D may match TRBD1 or TRBD2 (5 bases each). Deletions cut 1 base from V and 0 bases from J, with 13 bases between. The length of the CDR3 is 17 residues. Per the germline V gene, CDR1 is SGHTA and CDR2 is FQGNSA. CDR3 DNA: TGTGCCAGCAGCTTAGTGGGGGTCGGACTAGCCAAAAACATTCAGTACTTC. This encodes CASSLVGVGLAKNIQYF.

There are many counts of this clonotype. The rearrangement uses TRBV10-3 and TRBJ1-1; a possible D gene is TRBD1 (5 bases). The CDR3 totals 14 residues. Trimming took 6 bases from V and 0 from J, leaving 11 bases between them. Germline V gene sequence: CDR1 ENHRY, CDR2 SYGVKD. CDR3 protein: CAIRKQAMNTEAFF. In DNA form, the CDR3 reads TGTGCCATCAGGAAACAGGCTATGAACACTGAAGCTTTCTTT.

In this sample, this clonotype turned up many times. The CDR3 DNA reads TGTGCCAGCAGTTACACGAGGAGTATGTGGCAGCAGGGTCAGCCCCAGCATTTT. Protein: CASSYTRSMWQQGQPQHF. J is TRBJ1-5 and V is TRBV6-2 or TRBV6-3, with a possible D match to TRBD1 (5 bases). The V and J ends lost 2 bases and 6 bases respectively, with 23 bases between them. CDR3 size: 18 residues. Germline lookup yields CDR1 MNHEY and CDR2 SVGEGT.

In the case of this clonotype: At one boundary the junction diverges from the germline segment, which might be a read error. V gene TRBV5-3 combines with J gene TRBJ2-3; tentative D call: TRBD2 (6 bases). TRBV5-3 is noted as an ORF with a role that remains uncertain. CDR3 length equals 15 residues. In nucleotides, the CDR3 is TGTGCCAGCAGCTTGGCTACGGGAGAGAGTAGTACGCAGTATTTT. The encoded protein is CASSLATGESSTQYF.

Only a few counts were recorded for this clonotype. The chain links TRBV5-6 to TRBJ1-1, with D unclear. Germline V gene sequence: CDR1 SGHDT, CDR2 YYEEEE. The V gene lost 1 base and the J gene lost 1 base, with 14 bases spanning the gap. This CDR3 comprises 16 residues. CDR3 loop: CASSLPGLGQNTEAFF. CDR3 sequence (DNA): TGTGCCAGCAGCTTGCCCGGATTAGGCCAGAACACTGAAGCTTTCTTT.